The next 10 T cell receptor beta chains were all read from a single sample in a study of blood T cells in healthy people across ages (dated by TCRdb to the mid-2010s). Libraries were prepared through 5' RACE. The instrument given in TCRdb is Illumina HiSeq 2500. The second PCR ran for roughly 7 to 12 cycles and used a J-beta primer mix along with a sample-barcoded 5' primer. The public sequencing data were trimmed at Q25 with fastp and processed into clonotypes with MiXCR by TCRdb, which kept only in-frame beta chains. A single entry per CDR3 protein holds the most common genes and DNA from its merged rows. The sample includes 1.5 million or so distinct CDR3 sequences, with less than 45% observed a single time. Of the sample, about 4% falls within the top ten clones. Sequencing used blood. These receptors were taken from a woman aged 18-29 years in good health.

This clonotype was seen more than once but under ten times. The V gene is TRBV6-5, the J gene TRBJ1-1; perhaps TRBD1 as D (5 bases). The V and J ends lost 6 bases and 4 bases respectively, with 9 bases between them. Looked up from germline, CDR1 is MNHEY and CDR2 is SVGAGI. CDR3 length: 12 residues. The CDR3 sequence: CASRTGVTEAFF. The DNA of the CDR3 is TGTGCCAGCAGGACGGGGGTCACTGAAGCTTTCTTT.

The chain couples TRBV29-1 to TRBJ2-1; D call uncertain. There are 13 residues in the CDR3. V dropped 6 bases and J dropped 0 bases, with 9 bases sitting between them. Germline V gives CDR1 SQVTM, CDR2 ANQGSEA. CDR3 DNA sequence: TGCAGCGTGGACCAGAGCTCCTACAATGAGCAGTTCTTC. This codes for CSVDQSSYNEQFF.

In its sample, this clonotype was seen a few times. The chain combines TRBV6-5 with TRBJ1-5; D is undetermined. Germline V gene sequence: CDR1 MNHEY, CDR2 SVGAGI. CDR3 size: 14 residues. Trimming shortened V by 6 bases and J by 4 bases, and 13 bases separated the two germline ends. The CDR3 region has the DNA TGTGCCAGCAGATTACGGTACAGAAATCAGCCCCAGCATTTT. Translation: CASRLRYRNQPQHF.

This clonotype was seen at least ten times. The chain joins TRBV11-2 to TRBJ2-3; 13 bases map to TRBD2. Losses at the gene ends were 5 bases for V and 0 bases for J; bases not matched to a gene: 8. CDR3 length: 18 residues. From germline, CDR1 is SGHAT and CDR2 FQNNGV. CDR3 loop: CASSTGTSGVLSTDTQYF. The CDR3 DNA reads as TGTGCCAGCAGCACCGGGACTAGCGGGGTCCTTAGCACAGATACGCAGTATTTT.

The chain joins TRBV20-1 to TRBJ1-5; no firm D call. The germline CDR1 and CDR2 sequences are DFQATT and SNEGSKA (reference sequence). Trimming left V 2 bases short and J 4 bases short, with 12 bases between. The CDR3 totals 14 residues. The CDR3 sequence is CSARKGGWNQPQHF. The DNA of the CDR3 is TGCAGTGCTAGAAAGGGAGGGTGGAATCAGCCCCAGCATTTT.

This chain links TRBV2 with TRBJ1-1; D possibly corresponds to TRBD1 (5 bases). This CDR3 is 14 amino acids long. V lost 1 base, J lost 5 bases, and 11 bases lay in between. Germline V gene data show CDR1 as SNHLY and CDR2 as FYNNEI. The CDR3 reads CASSEDGAGTEAFF. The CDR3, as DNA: TGTGCCAGCAGTGAAGATGGGGCGGGGACTGAAGCTTTCTTT.

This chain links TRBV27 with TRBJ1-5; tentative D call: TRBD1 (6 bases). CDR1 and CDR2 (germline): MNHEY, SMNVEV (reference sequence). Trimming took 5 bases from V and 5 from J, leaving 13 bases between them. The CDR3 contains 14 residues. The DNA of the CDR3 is TGTGCCAGCAGTGAACAGGGATCGGATCAGCCCCAGCATTTT. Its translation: CASSEQGSDQPQHF.

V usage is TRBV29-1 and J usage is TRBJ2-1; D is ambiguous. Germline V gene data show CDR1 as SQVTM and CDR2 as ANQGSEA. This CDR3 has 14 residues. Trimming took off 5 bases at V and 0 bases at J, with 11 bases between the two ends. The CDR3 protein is CSVRVLLSYNEQFF. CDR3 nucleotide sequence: TGCAGCGTTAGGGTACTCCTCTCCTACAATGAGCAGTTCTTC.

The CDR3 nucleotides are TGCGCCAGCAGCGTGGGGAGGGCGCAATACCAGCTCAATGAAGCTTTCTTT. This sequence encodes CASSVGRAQYQLNEAFF. The chain recombines TRBV5-1 with TRBJ1-1; D gene uncertain. This CDR3 has 17 residues. V was pared by 4 bases and J by 7 bases, with 26 bases between. The germline gives CDR1 SGHRS, CDR2 YFSETQ.

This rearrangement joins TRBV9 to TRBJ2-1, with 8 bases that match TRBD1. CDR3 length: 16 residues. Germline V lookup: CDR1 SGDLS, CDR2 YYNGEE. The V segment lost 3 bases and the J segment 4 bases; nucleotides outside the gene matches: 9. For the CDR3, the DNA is TGTGCCAGCAGCGCGCAGGGGGCTCCTCCTTACAATGAGCAGTTCTTC. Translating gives CASSAQGAPPYNEQFF.